These 9 T cell receptor beta chains originate from one sample sequenced in a study of cytomegalovirus exposure and HLA in healthy donors. It was with 60 Vbeta and 13 Jbeta primers that the PCR ran. The assay was immunoSEQ multiplex PCR, and TCRdb's table has in-frame clones only and misses some. The profile shows approximately 210,000 clones, 87% of them singletons. Sequencing used PBMCs. The receptor source for this set is a man aged 25-45 years in good health and CMV-seronegative.

In nucleotides, the CDR3 is TGCAGCGTTGAAGACCCTGCTGCGGGAGATACGCAGTATTTT. It specifies CSVEDPAAGDTQYF. V and J are TRBV29-1 and TRBJ2-3; tentative D call: TRBD2 (5 bases). Germline V CDR1 and CDR2: SQVTM, ANQGSEA. The CDR3 contains 14 residues. The germline V and J ends were trimmed by 0 bases and 5 bases, with 12 bases remaining between them.

The rearrangement joins TRBV2 to TRBJ1-3; a weak D match, TRBD1 (5 bases). Looked up from germline, CDR1 is SNHLY and CDR2 is FYNNEI. The length of the CDR3 is 14 residues. Trimming left V 0 bases short and J 2 bases short, with 5 bases between. CDR3 DNA: TGTGCCAGCAGTGAAGCAGGGGCTGGAAACACCATATATTTT. Translation: CASSEAGAGNTIYF.

V is TRBV5-1 and J is TRBJ2-1; D call uncertain. The CDR3 has 16 residues. The V end was cut by 3 bases, the J end by 2 bases, with 15 bases between. Germline V gene sequence: CDR1 SGHRS, CDR2 YFSETQ. The CDR3 DNA sequence: TGCGCCAGCAGCTCCCCCCCAATTGAGCCCTACAATGAGCAGTTCTTC. This encodes CASSSPPIEPYNEQFF.

The chain carries TRBV27 and TRBJ2-4, with 7 bases fitting TRBD1. This CDR3 has 15 residues. Losses at the gene ends were 7 bases for V and 2 bases for J; bases not matched to a gene: 8. CDR1 MNHEY and CDR2 SMNVEV come from the germline V gene (reference sequence). CDR3 DNA: TGTGCCAGCACAGAGACAGGGCTGACCAAAAACATTCAGTACTTC. It specifies CASTETGLTKNIQYF.

The J gene is TRBJ1-2, the V gene TRBV5-6; D is ambiguous. The V end lost 0 bases, the J end lost 8 bases, and 11 bases lay between the germline ends. This CDR3 contains 13 residues. Germline V gives CDR1 SGHDT, CDR2 YYEEEE. The CDR3 here is CASSLVADLGYTF. Here the CDR3 DNA reads TGTGCCAGCAGCTTGGTAGCAGATCTAGGCTACACCTTC.

This chain connects TRBV11-2 to TRBJ2-1; TRBD2 matches 8 bases. Trimming at V came to 5 bases and at J to 2 bases, leaving 5 bases not matched to a gene. Germline V gives CDR1 SGHAT, CDR2 FQNNGV. The CDR3 runs to 15 residues. The DNA of the CDR3 is TGTGCCAGCAGCCCGCTAGCGGGCGCCTACAATGAGCAGTTCTTC. Its translation: CASSPLAGAYNEQFF.

The chain combines TRBV7-2 with TRBJ2-5; D gene ambiguous. The CDR3 runs 15 residues. The V and J ends lost 1 base and 5 bases respectively, with 14 bases between them. The germline V gene encodes CDR1 SGHTA and CDR2 FQGNSA. CDR3 sequence reads: CASSLGSNSPETQYF. CDR3 nucleotide sequence: TGTGCCAGCAGCTTAGGATCAAATAGTCCGGAGACCCAGTACTTC.

The chain uses TRBV18 and TRBJ2-5, with D perhaps matching TRBD1 (6 bases). Per germline, CDR1 KGHSH and CDR2 LQKENI. The V and J ends lost 5 bases and 1 base respectively, with 11 bases between them. The CDR3 extends over 14 amino acids. The CDR3 DNA sequence: TGTGCCAGCTCATCCGGACAGACCCAAGAGACCCAGTACTTC. The encoded protein is CASSSGQTQETQYF.

The chain uses TRBV4-1 and TRBJ2-7; D possibly corresponds to TRBD2 (6 bases). Germline V gene lookup returns CDR1 MGHRA and CDR2 YSYEKL. With 1 base removed from V and 3 bases from J, the gap between germline ends came to 10 bases. CDR3 size: 14 residues. The CDR3 reads CASSQGISGYEQYF. DNA for the CDR3: TGCGCCAGCAGCCAAGGGATTAGCGGCTACGAGCAGTACTTC.